This T cell receptor beta chain is drawn from a study of T cell repertoires in cytomegalovirus infection. Study information: Public TCR beta signatures provided an indication of both CMV infection and a matching HLA type.

TCRdb re-called the reads through MiXCR, storing one row per CDR3 protein. Among hundreds of thousands of distinct CDR3 sequences listed, roughly 26% were seen once. This sequence was found in a human donor in good health (CMV status not recorded). Some clones in this sample may be carry-over from other donors' samples. The specimen sequenced was CD8+ T cells from PBMCs.

The CDR3 loop is CASSPWDLNTEAFF. The CDR3 bases are TGTGCCAGCAGCCCATGGGACTTGAACACTGAAGCTTTCTTT. V gene TRBV9 combines with J gene TRBJ1-1; the D gene is possibly TRBD1 (5 bases). Germline CDR1 is SGDLS and CDR2 is YYNGEE. The length of the CDR3 is 14 residues. Trimming cost V 4 bases and J 0 bases, with 10 bases left between them. Combining the CDR3 with reference TRBV9 and TRBJ1-1 gives the whole variable domain DSGVTQTPKHLITATGQRVTLRCSPRSGDLSVYWYQQSLDQGLQFLIQYYNGEERAKGNILERFSAQQFPDLHSELNLSSLELGDSALYFCASSPWDLNTEAFFGQGTRLTVV.